What follows is one T cell receptor beta chain and its context. The antigen remains undetermined. The record originates from a study of OX40 agonist ivuxolimab in advanced cancers. Study-level results: The study observed clonal expansion of CD4+ and CD8+ blood T cells by week 6 at 0.1 to 3.0 mg/kg.

This CDR3 region has 15 residues. Trimming pared 8 bases from V and 4 bases from J, leaving 20 bases between. CDR1 LNHDA and CDR2 SQIVND come from the germline V gene (reference sequence). TCRdb's table, derived via immunoSEQ multiplex PCR, lists solely in-frame clones and lacks some. Among roughly 70,000 clones, approximately 88% were seen once, and the ten largest hold about 2%. The sequencing here drew on CD4+ or CD8+ T cells sorted from blood, taken in a trial of the OX40 agonist ivuxolimab. The clonotype was recovered from an adult with an advanced solid tumor such as melanoma, head and neck, liver or kidney cancer. The chain joins TRBV19 to TRBJ1-1; perhaps TRBD1 as D (5 bases). In DNA form, the CDR3 reads TGTGCCAGTCGACGACAGATCCCACTGGGCACTGAAGCTTTCTTT. Protein product: CASRRQIPLGTEAFF.